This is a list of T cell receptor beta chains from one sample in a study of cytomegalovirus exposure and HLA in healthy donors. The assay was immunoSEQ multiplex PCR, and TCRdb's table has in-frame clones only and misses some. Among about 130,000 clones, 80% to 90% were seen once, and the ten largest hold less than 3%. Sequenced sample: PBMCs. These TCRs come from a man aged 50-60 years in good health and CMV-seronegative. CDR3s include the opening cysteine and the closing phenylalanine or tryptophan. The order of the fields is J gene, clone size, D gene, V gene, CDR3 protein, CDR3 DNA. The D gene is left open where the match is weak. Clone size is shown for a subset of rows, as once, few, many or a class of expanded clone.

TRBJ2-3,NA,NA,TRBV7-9,CASSLALGTTDTQYF,TGTGCCAGCAGCTTAGCGCTAGGGACTACAGATACGCAGTATTTT
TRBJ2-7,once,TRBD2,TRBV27,CASSLSGRVGEQYF,TGTGCCAGCAGTTTATCGGGGAGGGTTGGGGAGCAGTACTTC
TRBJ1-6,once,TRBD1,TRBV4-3,CASSHGRQGSPYNSPLHF,TGCGCCAGCAGCCACGGACGACAGGGGTCCCCCTATAATTCACCCCTCCACTTT
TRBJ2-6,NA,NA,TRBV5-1,CASSFGGTVGANVLTF,TGCGCCAGCAGCTTTGGGGGGACAGTGGGGGCCAACGTCCTGACTTTC
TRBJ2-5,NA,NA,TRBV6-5,CASRQEETQYF,TGTGCCAGCAGGCAGGAAGAGACCCAGTACTTC
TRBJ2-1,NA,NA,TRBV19,CASSPRTVYNEQFF,TGTGCCAGTAGTCCACGGACAGTCTACAATGAGCAGTTCTTC
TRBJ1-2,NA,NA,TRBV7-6,CASSLEAARADYGYTF,TGTGCCAGCAGCTTAGAGGCGGCCAGGGCGGACTATGGCTACACCTTC
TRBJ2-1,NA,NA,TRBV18,CASSPPLQGGIDEQFF,TGTGCCAGCTCACCACCCCTACAGGGTGGAATCGATGAGCAGTTCTTC
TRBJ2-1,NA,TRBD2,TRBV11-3,CASSSSGGNEQFF,TGTGCCAGCAGCTCTAGCGGGGGAAATGAGCAGTTCTTC
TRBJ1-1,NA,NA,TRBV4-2,CASSQDWRDEAFF,TGTGCCAGCAGCCAAGATTGGAGGGATGAAGCTTTCTTT
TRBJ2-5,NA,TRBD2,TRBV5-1,CASSHGTSGGETQYF,TGCGCCAGCAGCCACGGGACTAGCGGTGGGGAGACCCAGTACTTC
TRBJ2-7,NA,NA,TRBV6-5,CASNLNPGHPYEQYF,TGTGCCAGCAACCTAAACCCGGGACACCCCTACGAGCAGTACTTC
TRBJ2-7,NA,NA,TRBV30,CAWSMPRRRAPYEQYF,TGTGCCTGGAGTATGCCCCGGAGAAGAGCCCCCTACGAGCAGTACTTC
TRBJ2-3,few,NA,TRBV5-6,CASSPASGRSTDTQYF,TGTGCCAGCAGCCCTGCGTCAGGGCGAAGCACAGATACGCAGTATTTT
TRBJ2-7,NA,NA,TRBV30,CAWSVLRTETYEQYF,TGTGCCTGGAGTGTACTTAGGACTGAAACCTACGAGCAGTACTTC
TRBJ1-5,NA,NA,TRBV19,CASSTSVQPQHF,TGTGCCAGTAGTACCTCGGTGCAGCCCCAGCATTTT
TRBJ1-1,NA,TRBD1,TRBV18,CASSPLNRGNTEAFF,TGTGCCAGCTCACCGCTTAACAGGGGGAACACTGAAGCTTTCTTT
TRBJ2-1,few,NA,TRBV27,CASSPLSGDSYNEQFF,TGTGCCAGCAGTCCCCTCTCAGGGGATTCCTACAATGAGCAGTTCTTC
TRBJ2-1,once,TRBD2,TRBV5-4,CASSSGTVNEQFF,TGTGCCAGCAGCAGCGGGACGGTGAATGAGCAGTTCTTC
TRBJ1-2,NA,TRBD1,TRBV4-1,CASSPWGQGARGYTF,TGCGCCAGCAGCCCCTGGGGACAGGGGGCGCGAGGTTACACCTTC
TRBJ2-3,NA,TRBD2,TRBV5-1,CASSATGGGTDTQYF,TGCGCCAGCAGCGCTACGGGGGGGGGCACAGATACGCAGTATTTT
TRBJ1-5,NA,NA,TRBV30,CAWSRGSPNQPQHF,TGTGCCTGGAGTCGCGGCAGCCCCAATCAGCCCCAGCATTTT
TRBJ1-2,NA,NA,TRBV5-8,CSPPNPRWGGGYTF,TGCTCACCACCAAACCCCCGTTGGGGAGGTGGCTACACCTTC
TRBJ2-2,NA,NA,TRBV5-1,CASSLEPSYGELFF,TGCGCCAGCAGCTTGGAGCCTAGCTACGGGGAGCTGTTTTTT
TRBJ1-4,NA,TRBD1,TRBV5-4,CASSPEQDRAEKLFF,TGTGCCAGCAGCCCGGAGCAGGACAGGGCCGAAAAACTGTTTTTT
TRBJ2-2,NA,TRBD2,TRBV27,CASSIGGGYTGELFF,TGTGCCAGCAGTATCGGGGGGGGCTATACCGGGGAGCTGTTTTTT
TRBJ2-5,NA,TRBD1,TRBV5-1,CASSTGDRVRETQYF,TGCGCCAGCAGCACGGGGGACAGGGTTCGAGAGACCCAGTACTTC
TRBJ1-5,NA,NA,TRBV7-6,CASSPDSFGQPQHF,TGTGCCAGCAGCCCTGACAGCTTCGGGCAGCCCCAGCATTTT
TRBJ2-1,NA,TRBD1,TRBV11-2,CASSLGRDRGKFF,TGTGCCAGCAGCTTGGGGCGGGACAGGGGGAAGTTCTTC
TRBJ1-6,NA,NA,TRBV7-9,CASSSNRDYSPLHF,TGTGCCAGCAGCTCTAACAGGGATTATTCACCCCTCCACTTT
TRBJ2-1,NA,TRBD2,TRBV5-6,CASSFAGLADTNNEQFF,TGTGCCAGCAGCTTCGCGGGACTAGCGGATACTAACAATGAGCAGTTCTTC
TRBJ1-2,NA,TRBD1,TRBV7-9,CASSLGGGHGYTF,TGTGCCAGCAGCTTAGGAGGGGGCCATGGCTACACCTTC
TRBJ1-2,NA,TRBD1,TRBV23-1,CATERTGKNYGYTF,TGCGCCACCGAGAGGACAGGGAAAAACTATGGCTACACCTTC
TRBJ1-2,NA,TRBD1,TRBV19,CASSSGTALLYGYTF,TGTGCCAGTAGTTCCGGGACAGCATTACTCTATGGCTACACCTTC
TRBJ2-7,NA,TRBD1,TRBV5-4,CASRDRGTNEQYF,TGTGCCAGCCGGGACAGGGGGACCAACGAGCAGTACTTC
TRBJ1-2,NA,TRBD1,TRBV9,CASSVEGGVDYNYGYTF,TGTGCCAGCAGCGTAGAAGGGGGCGTCGATTATAACTATGGCTACACCTTC
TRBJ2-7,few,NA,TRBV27,CASSFSGRIYEQYF,TGTGCCAGCAGTTTCTCAGGGAGGATCTACGAGCAGTACTTC
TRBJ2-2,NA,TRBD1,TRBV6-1,CASSERGTGDTGELFF,TGTGCCAGCAGTGAAAGAGGGACAGGGGACACCGGGGAGCTGTTTTTT
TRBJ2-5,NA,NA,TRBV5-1,CASSPLKGEETQYF,TGCGCCAGCAGCCCCCTCAAGGGGGAAGAGACCCAGTACTTC
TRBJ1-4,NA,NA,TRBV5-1,CASSPDRATNEKLFF,TGCGCCAGCAGTCCGGACAGAGCAACTAATGAAAAACTGTTTTTT
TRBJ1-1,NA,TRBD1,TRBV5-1,CASRGDSNTEAFF,TGCGCCAGCAGGGGGGACAGCAACACTGAAGCTTTCTTT